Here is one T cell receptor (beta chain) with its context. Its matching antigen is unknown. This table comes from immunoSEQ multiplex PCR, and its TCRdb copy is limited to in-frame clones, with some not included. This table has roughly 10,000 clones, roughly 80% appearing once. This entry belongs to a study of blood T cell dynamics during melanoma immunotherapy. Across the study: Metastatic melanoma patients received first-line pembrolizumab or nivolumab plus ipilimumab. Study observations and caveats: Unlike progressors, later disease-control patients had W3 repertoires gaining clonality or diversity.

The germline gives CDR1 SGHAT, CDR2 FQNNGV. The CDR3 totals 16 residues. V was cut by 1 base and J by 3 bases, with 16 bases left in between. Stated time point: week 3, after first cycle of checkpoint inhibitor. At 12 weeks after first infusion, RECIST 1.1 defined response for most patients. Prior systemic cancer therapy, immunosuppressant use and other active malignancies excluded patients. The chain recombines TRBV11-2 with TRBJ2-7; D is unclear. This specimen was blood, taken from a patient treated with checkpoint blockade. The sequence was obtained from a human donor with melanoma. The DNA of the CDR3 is TGTGCCAGCAGCTTAGGGCGGTCAGGCCCCTTCTACGAGCAGTACGTC. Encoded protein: CASSLGRSGPFYEQYV.